Listed here are 9 T cell receptor beta chains from one sample, sequenced in a study of cytotoxic CD8 clonotypes in ibrutinib-treated CLL (dated by TCRdb to the early 2020s). Library preparation was by the immunoSEQ multiplex PCR assay. As stored in TCRdb, this immuneACCESS dataset retains in-frame rearrangements with V and J assigned. A fraction of the clones does not appear; measured against another copy, unresolved V genes explain less than half of the discrepancy, and the remainder lacks a known reason. This sample comprises fewer than 90,000 clones, 85% to 90% of them detected only once. Of the sample, less than 6.5% falls within the top ten clones. The sequencing here drew on PBMCs, taken before ibrutinib treatment. All receptors derive from a human donor with chronic lymphocytic leukemia.

The chain links TRBV6-6 to TRBJ2-5, with D tentatively TRBD1 (5 bases). The CDR3 length is 14 residues. Trimming took 5 bases from V and 2 from J, leaving 12 bases between them. Germline CDR1 MNHNY, CDR2 SVGAGI (reference sequence). The CDR3 nucleotides are TGTGCCAGCAGTCGATCAGGGTCGCAAGAGACCCAGTACTTC. It translates to CASSRSGSQETQYF.

This rearrangement joins TRBV30 to TRBJ1-5, with 7 positions matching TRBD1. The CDR3 is 14 amino acids. Germline CDR1 GTSNPN, CDR2 SVGIG (reference sequence). The ends lost 2 bases at V and 6 bases at J; junction bases unmatched: 7. In nucleotides, the CDR3 is TGTGCCTGGAGTTACGGCAGGGGGGTTCAGCCCCAGCATTTT. Protein: CAWSYGRGVQPQHF.

The rearrangement uses TRBV30 and TRBJ2-1; D uncertain. V was shortened by 5 bases and J by 0 bases, with 8 bases between the two germline ends. CDR3 length equals 13 residues. CDR1 GTSNPN and CDR2 SVGIG come from the germline V gene (reference sequence). This CDR3 is CAWERSSYNEQFF. For the CDR3, the DNA is TGTGCCTGGGAGAGGAGCTCCTACAATGAGCAGTTCTTC.

V and J are TRBV7-2 and TRBJ1-1, with no clear D. The CDR3 runs 13 residues. V was clipped by 5 bases and J by 1 base, with 8 bases between them. Germline V lookup: CDR1 SGHTA, CDR2 FQGNSA. In nucleotides, the CDR3 is TGTGCCAGCAGCGTAATGCAGAACACTGAAGCTTTCTTT. Its protein is CASSVMQNTEAFF.

V usage is TRBV9 and J usage is TRBJ2-5; TRBD2 matches 11 bases. Germline V gives CDR1 SGDLS, CDR2 YYNGEE. The V gene end was trimmed by 0 bases and the J gene end by 4 bases; junction bases not matched to a gene: 5. The CDR3 is made up of 16 amino acids. CDR3 bases: TGTGCCAGCAGCGTAGAAACTAGCGGGAGAACAGAGACCCAGTACTTC. Translation gives CASSVETSGRTETQYF. Drawing the rest from reference TRBV9 and TRBJ2-5, the complete variable domain is DSGVTQTPKHLITATGQRVTLRCSPRSGDLSVYWYQQSLDQGLQFLIQYYNGEERAKGNILERFSAQQFPDLHSELNLSSLELGDSALYFCASSVETSGRTETQYFGPGTRLLVL.

This sequence joins TRBV29-1 and TRBJ1-2; maybe TRBD1 (5 bases). Trimming cost V 3 bases and J 5 bases, with 13 bases left between them. The length of the CDR3 is 13 residues. The V gene's germline CDR1 is SQVTM and CDR2 ANQGSEA. CDR3 DNA sequence: TGCAGCGTTGAGAAATGGGCAGGGTATGGCTACACCTTC. Protein product: CSVEKWAGYGYTF.

This chain links TRBV19 with TRBJ2-5, with D possibly TRBD1 on 6 matching bases. Germline CDR1 and CDR2: LNHDA and SQIVND (reference sequence). V dropped 4 bases and J dropped 2 bases, with 11 bases sitting between them. The CDR3 extends over 14 amino acids. CDR3 nucleotide sequence: TGTGCCAGTAGTAACAGGACAGCTCAAGAGACCCAGTACTTC. Its translation: CASSNRTAQETQYF.

The CDR3 is CASSQKPGQGSEQYF. Here the CDR3 DNA reads TGTGCCAGCAGCCAGAAGCCGGGACAGGGGAGCGAGCAGTACTTC. The chain has TRBV7-6 and TRBJ2-7; 10 positions match TRBD1. Per the germline V gene, CDR1 is SGHVS and CDR2 is FNYEAQ. Losses at the gene ends were 5 bases for V and 6 bases for J; bases not matched to a gene: 10. The CDR3 sequence is 15 residues long.

The V call is TRBV6-5, the J call TRBJ1-1; TRBD1 aligns across 9 bases. The CDR3 is made up of 12 amino acids. CDR1 is MNHEY and CDR2 is SVGAGI in the germline V gene. The CDR3 DNA reads TGTGCTACTACGACAGGGGGCACTGAAGCTTTCTTT. It is translated as CATTTGGTEAFF.